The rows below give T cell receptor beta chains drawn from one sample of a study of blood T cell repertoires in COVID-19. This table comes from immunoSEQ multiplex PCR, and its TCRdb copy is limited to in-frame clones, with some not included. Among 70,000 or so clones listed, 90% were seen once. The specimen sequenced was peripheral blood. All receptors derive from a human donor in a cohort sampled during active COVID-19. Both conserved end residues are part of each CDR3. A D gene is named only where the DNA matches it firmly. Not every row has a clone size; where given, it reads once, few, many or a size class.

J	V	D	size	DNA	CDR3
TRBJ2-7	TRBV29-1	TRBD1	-	TGCAGCGTTGAAGATCTGGGACAGGGTACGCAGTACTTC	CSVEDLGQGTQYF
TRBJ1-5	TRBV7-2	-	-	TGTGCCAGCAGCTTAGTTTCCGGGGACAATCAGCCCCAGCATTTT	CASSLVSGDNQPQHF
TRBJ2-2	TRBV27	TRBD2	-	TGTGCCAGCAGTTCTTTCGGGACTAGCGGTACCGGGGAGCTGTTTTTT	CASSSFGTSGTGELFF
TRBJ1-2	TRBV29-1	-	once	TGCAGCGCCCCGGGAGGCAGGGACTATGGCTACACCTTC	CSAPGGRDYGYTF
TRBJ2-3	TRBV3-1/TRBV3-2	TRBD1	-	TGTGCCAGCAGCCTAGGACAGGGGGGCACAGATACGCAGTATTTT	CASSLGQGGTDTQYF
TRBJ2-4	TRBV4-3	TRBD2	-	TGCGCCAGCAGCCAAGAACCTAGCGGGGGGACCAAAAACATTCAGTACTTC	CASSQEPSGGTKNIQYF
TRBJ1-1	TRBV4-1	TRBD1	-	TGCGCCAGCAGCCAGGACAGGGTTGGTGAAGCTTTCTTT	CASSQDRVGEAFF
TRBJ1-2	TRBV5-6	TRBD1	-	TGTGCCAGCAGCTTGGCCACGTTACAGGGGAGCGGCTACACCTTC	CASSLATLQGSGYTF
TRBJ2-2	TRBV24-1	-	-	TGTGCCACCAGTCGTGCGGGGCACGCCGGGGAGCTGTTTTTT	CATSRAGHAGELFF
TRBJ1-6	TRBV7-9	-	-	TGTGCCAGCAGTCCCGACACCGTTAATTCACCCCTCCACTTT	CASSPDTVNSPLHF
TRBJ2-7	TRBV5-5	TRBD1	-	TGTGCCAGCAGCCTACGGGGACAGGGAGCCTACGAGCAGTACTTC	CASSLRGQGAYEQYF
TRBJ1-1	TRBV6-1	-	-	TGTGCCAGCAGTGAAAAAGCGAACACTGAAGCTTTCTTT	CASSEKANTEAFF
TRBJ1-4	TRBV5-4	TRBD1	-	TGTGCCAGCAGCCTCGGACAGGGACGGGGTAATGAAAAACTGTTTTTT	CASSLGQGRGNEKLFF
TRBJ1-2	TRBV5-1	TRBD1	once	TGCGCCAGCAGCTTGAGAGGGACAGCCCATCGTAACTATGGCTACACCTTC	CASSLRGTAHRNYGYTF
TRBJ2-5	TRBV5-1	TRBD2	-	TGCGCCAGCAGCTGGGGGGGACTAGCGGAAGAGACCCAGTACTTC	CASSWGGLAEETQYF
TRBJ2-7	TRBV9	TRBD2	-	TGTGCCAGCAGCGGTGGACTAGCCCCTTACGAGCAGTACTTC	CASSGGLAPYEQYF
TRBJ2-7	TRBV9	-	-	TGTGCCAGCAGCGTAGCAATAGGGGCCCACGAGCAGTACTTC	CASSVAIGAHEQYF
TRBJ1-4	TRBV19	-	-	TGTGCCAGTAGTCCAGGGATCCTTACGGAAAAACTGTTTTTT	CASSPGILTEKLFF
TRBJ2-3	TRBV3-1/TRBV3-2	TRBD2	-	TGTGCCAGCAGCCTTAGCGGGACCACAGATACGCAGTATTTT	CASSLSGTTDTQYF
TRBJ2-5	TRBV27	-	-	TGTGCCAGCGGGTCACACAGAAAAGAGACCCAGTACTTC	CASGSHRKETQYF
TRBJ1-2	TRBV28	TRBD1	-	TGTGCCAGCAGTCCACATCAGGACAGGCCCAGGGGCTACACCTTC	CASSPHQDRPRGYTF
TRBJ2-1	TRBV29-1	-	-	TGCAGCGTTGATACGGGTAATGAGCAGTTCTTC	CSVDTGNEQFF
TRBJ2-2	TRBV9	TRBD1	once	TGTGCCAGCAGTAACAGGGGGGAAAACACCGGGGAGCTGTTTTTT	CASSNRGENTGELFF
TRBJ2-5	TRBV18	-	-	TGTGCCAGCTCACCGACAGAAGAGACCCAGTACTTC	CASSPTEETQYF
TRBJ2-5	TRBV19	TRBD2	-	TGTGCCAGTAGTGCCGGGACTAGCGGGAGCGAAGAGACCCAGTACTTC	CASSAGTSGSEETQYF
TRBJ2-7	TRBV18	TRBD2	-	TGTGCCAGCTCACCCCGAAGCGGGACCACCTACGAGCAGTACTTC	CASSPRSGTTYEQYF
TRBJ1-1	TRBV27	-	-	TGTGCCAGCAGTTTTGGAGGGAACACTGAAGCTTTCTTT	CASSFGGNTEAFF
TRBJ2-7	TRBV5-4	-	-	TGTGCCAGCAGCTCTGGTCGGGATCGGTACGAGCAGTACTTC	CASSSGRDRYEQYF
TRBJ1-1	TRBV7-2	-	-	TGTGCCAGCAGCTTAACAGGATCGAAAGCTTTCTTT	CASSLTGSKAFF
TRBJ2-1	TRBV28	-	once	TGTGCCAGCACTCGTGGGGAGAGCGAGCAGTTCTTC	CASTRGESEQFF
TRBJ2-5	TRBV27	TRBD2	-	TGTGCCAGCAGTTTATTGACTAGCGGGAGGGAGACCCAGTACTTC	CASSLLTSGRETQYF
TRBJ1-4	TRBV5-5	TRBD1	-	TGTGCCAGCAGTGGGACAGGCGATGCTCGAAATGAAAAACTGTTTTTT	CASSGTGDARNEKLFF
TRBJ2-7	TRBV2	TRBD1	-	TGTGCCAGCCGCCCGAGGGACAGAGCTCGCGAGCAGTACTTC	CASRPRDRAREQYF
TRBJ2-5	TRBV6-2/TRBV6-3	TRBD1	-	TGTGCCAGCAGTTGGACAGGGGGCGTGGAGACCCAGTACTTC	CASSWTGGVETQYF
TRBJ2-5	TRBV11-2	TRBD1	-	TGTGCCAGCAGCTTAGTTGGGACAGGGGGCGGCGAGACCCAGTACTTC	CASSLVGTGGGETQYF